A single sample is the source of the 6 T cell receptor beta chains below, sequenced in a study of type 1 and type 2 diabetes patients. Amplification started from genomic DNA. The TCR beta CDR3 region was amplified using 30 forward and 13 reverse primers. One entry per CDR3 protein, called by TCRdb with MiXCR from the multiplex PCR reads. The repertoire has fewer than 300,000 distinct CDR3 sequences, more than 45% of them found once; the top ten carry approximately 13%. The specimen was peripheral blood mononuclear cells (PBMCs). Every receptor here comes from a man aged 18 to 35 with type 2 diabetes.

Notes on this clonotype: An end of the junction differs from the germline gene, which may be a read error. V is TRBV30 and J is TRBJ2-7, with D possibly being TRBD1 or TRBD2 (6 bases each). Germline CDR1 GTSNPN, CDR2 SVGIG (reference sequence). CDR3 size: 14 residues. The CDR3 nucleotides read TGTGCCTGGACGGAAGGGGGAGCGGGTTACGAGCGGTACTTC. Translating gives CAWTEGGAGYERYF.

This clonotype has a count of ten or more. The J gene is TRBJ2-7, the V gene TRBV2, with a tentative D call TRBD1 (5 bases). The CDR3 consists of 15 residues. V lost 6 bases and J lost 4, with 19 bases in between. The germline CDR1 and CDR2 sequences are SNHLY and FYNNEI. This CDR3 reads CASSLRAGILYEQYF. CDR3 nucleotide sequence: TGTGCCAGCAGCCTACGCGCAGGGATATTATACGAGCAGTACTTC.

The gene calls are TRBV6-5 and TRBJ1-2; D may be TRBD1 (6 bases). This CDR3 comprises 15 residues. Germline V gene sequence: CDR1 MNHEY, CDR2 SVGAGI. V lost 4 bases and J lost 6, with 18 bases in between. This chain's CDR3 is CASSLFRGQGNGYTF. For the CDR3, the DNA is TGTGCCAGCAGTTTATTCCGGGGGCAGGGGAATGGCTACACCTTC.

The chain recombines TRBV6-6 with TRBJ2-7; TRBD1 matches at 7 bases. Germline CDR1 MNHNY, CDR2 SVGAGI (reference sequence). The J segment lost 1 base and the V segment lost 5 bases, leaving 8 bases of the junction unmatched. This CDR3 is built from 15 residues. This CDR3 is CASSPLTGKSYEQYF. In DNA form, the CDR3 reads TGTGCCAGCAGTCCCTTGACAGGGAAATCCTACGAGCAGTACTTC.

The V gene is TRBV7-2, the J gene TRBJ2-7, with 8 bases identical to TRBD2. The CDR3 runs 15 residues. The germline CDR1 and CDR2 sequences are SGHTA and FQGNSA. J lost 2 bases, V lost 2 bases, and 5 bases had no gene match. The CDR3 sequence is CASSLQVAGPYEQYF. CDR3 sequence (DNA): TGTGCCAGCAGCTTACAGGTAGCGGGACCCTACGAGCAGTACTTC.

The V call is TRBV6-2 or TRBV6-3, the J call TRBJ2-5, with D maybe TRBD1 (6 bases). CDR3 length equals 15 residues. V lost 0 bases, J lost 0 bases, and 8 bases lay in between. Germline V gives CDR1 MNHEY, CDR2 SVGEGT. CDR3 loop: CASSYSDSYQETQYF. The CDR3 DNA sequence: TGTGCCAGCAGTTACTCGGACAGCTACCAAGAGACCCAGTACTTC.